Below are 17 T cell receptor beta chains sequenced from a single sample in a study of cytomegalovirus exposure and HLA in healthy donors. Amplification used 60 Vbeta primers and 13 Jbeta primers. Sequenced by immunoSEQ multiplex PCR; TCRdb stores in-frame clones only, minus some. The repertoire has about 120,000 clones, 66% of them found once; the top ten carry more than 1.5%. The sample taken for sequencing was PBMCs. The receptors were sampled from a man between 18 and 29 years old in good health and CMV-seronegative.

The V gene is TRBV9, the J gene TRBJ1-2, with D perhaps matching TRBD1 (6 bases). CDR1 is SGDLS, CDR2 YYNGEE, per germline. The CDR3 is 15 amino acids. The V end was cut by 2 bases, the J end by 6 bases, with 17 bases between. In DNA form, the CDR3 reads TGTGCCAGCAGCGTCACGGGGGGCCTGGGGGATGGCTACACCTTC. Translation: CASSVTGGLGDGYTF.

For the CDR3, the DNA is TGTGCCAGTACCCTCTCAGGTGGGGCCAACGTCCTGACTTTC. Translated: CASTLSGGANVLTF. The V gene is TRBV19, the J gene TRBJ2-6; D is unresolved. CDR1 is LNHDA and CDR2 is SQIVND in the germline V gene (reference sequence). The CDR3 has 14 residues. Trimming shortened V by 7 bases and J by 3 bases, and 10 bases separated the two germline ends.

The chain recombines TRBV27 with TRBJ2-3; possibly TRBD1 for D (6 bases). Germline V gene data show CDR1 as MNHEY and CDR2 as SMNVEV (reference sequence). CDR3 length: 19 residues. The V gene lost 0 bases and the J gene lost 1 base, with 20 bases spanning the gap. The CDR3 reads CASSLSYLSWGPGTDTQYF. The CDR3 DNA reads TGTGCCAGCAGTTTATCATATCTCTCGTGGGGGCCGGGCACAGATACGCAGTATTTT.

This sequence joins TRBV5-6 and TRBJ1-2, with 10 nucleotides matching TRBD1. The CDR3 extends over 14 amino acids. Trimming took 3 bases from V and 7 from J; bases not matched to a gene: 6. Per the germline V gene, CDR1 is SGHDT and CDR2 is YYEEEE. The DNA of the CDR3 is TGTGCCAGCAGCTCTCTCCGGGACAGGGGTGGCTACACCTTC. Its translation is CASSSLRDRGGYTF.

CDR3 protein: CASRPLLGTGDYNEQFF. Written as DNA, the CDR3 is TGTGCCAGCAGGCCTCTCTTAGGGACAGGGGATTACAATGAGCAGTTCTTC. V and J are TRBV27 and TRBJ2-1; 10 bases match TRBD1. Germline lookup yields CDR1 MNHEY and CDR2 SMNVEV (reference sequence). V dropped 6 bases and J dropped 4; count of bases not matched to a gene: 12. The CDR3 is 17 residues long.

This chain uses TRBV27 with TRBJ1-1; D is unclear. Germline V gives CDR1 MNHEY, CDR2 SMNVEV (reference sequence). Trimming removed 5 bases from V and 3 bases from J, with 13 bases in between. The CDR3 is 14 amino acids. The CDR3 is CASSLVRFDTEAFF. CDR3 bases: TGTGCCAGCAGTCTCGTGAGGTTCGACACTGAAGCTTTCTTT.

This chain links TRBV15 with TRBJ2-1; TRBD1 matches at 10 bases. CDR1 is LNHNV, CDR2 YYDKDF, per germline (reference sequence). The CDR3 loop spans 16 amino acids. J lost 4 bases, V lost 1 base, and 4 bases had no gene match. This CDR3 reads CATSRGDRGAYNEQFF. CDR3 bases: TGTGCCACCAGCAGAGGGGACAGGGGTGCATACAATGAGCAGTTCTTC.

V usage is TRBV7-9 and J usage is TRBJ2-4, with a weak D call TRBD1 (6 bases). V lost 5 bases and J lost 0, with 17 bases in between. This CDR3 region has 17 residues. Germline values: CDR1 SEHNR, CDR2 FQNEAQ (reference sequence). As DNA, the CDR3 is TGTGCCAGCAGCCCCCTCTGGGACATCCTAGCCAAAAACATTCAGTACTTC. Encoded protein: CASSPLWDILAKNIQYF.

The chain employs TRBV6-5 and TRBJ2-3; 12 positions agree with TRBD2. The trim removed 6 bases at V and 6 bases at J, leaving 4 bases unmatched. Germline loops: CDR1 MNHEY, CDR2 SVGAGI. This CDR3 region has 14 residues. CDR3 DNA sequence: TGTGCCAGCAGGGCCCTAGCGGGGGGGGATACGCAGTATTTT. Its protein product is CASRALAGGDTQYF.

J is TRBJ2-1 and V is TRBV7-2; the match to TRBD2 covers 15 bases. V gave up 1 base and J gave up 11 bases; unmatched junction bases: 6. Germline V gene data show CDR1 as SGHTA and CDR2 as FQGNSA. The CDR3 contains 16 residues. In nucleotides, the CDR3 is TGTGCCAGCAGCTTAGGGGGGACTAGCGGGGGGCGCAAGCAGTTCTTC. It codes for CASSLGGTSGGRKQFF.

The rearrangement uses TRBV27 and TRBJ2-1; possibly TRBD2 for D (5 bases). V lost 6 bases to trimming and J lost 7 bases, with 19 bases between them. From germline, CDR1 is MNHEY and CDR2 SMNVEV (reference sequence). This CDR3 contains 15 residues. CDR3 in amino acids: CASSDQSPPGNEQFF. The CDR3 DNA is TGTGCCAGCAGCGATCAGTCCCCGCCGGGAAATGAGCAGTTCTTC.

The rearrangement uses TRBV4-2 and TRBJ1-5, with unresolved D. This CDR3 region has 13 residues. Trimming left V 3 bases short and J 7 bases short, with 10 bases between. CDR1 is LGHNA and CDR2 is YNFKEQ in the germline V gene. Here the CDR3 reads CASSHRGWQPQHF. The CDR3, as DNA: TGTGCCAGCAGCCACCGAGGGTGGCAGCCCCAGCATTTT.

Of note for this clone: Its ends do not fully match the called genes, so a read error is possible. The chain recombines TRBV29-1 with TRBJ2-1; 8 bases match TRBD1. CDR3 length: 16 amino acids. Germline V gives CDR1 SQVTM, CDR2 ANQGSEA. CDR3 amino acids: CSAEGATDRDYNEQFF. In DNA, the CDR3 is TGCAGCGCTGAAGGGGCAACGGACAGGGATTACAATGAGCAGTTCTTC.

CDR3 amino acids: CASSQAPGQPTEAFF. CDR3 DNA: TGCGCCAGCAGCCAAGCCCCGGGACAGCCGACTGAAGCTTTCTTT. V gene TRBV4-3 combines with J gene TRBJ1-1, with 7 bases aligning to TRBD1. The CDR3 covers 15 residues. V shed 1 base, J shed 5 bases, and the junction held 7 bases outside the gene matches. The germline CDR1 and CDR2 sequences are LGHNA and YSLEER.

This clone was observed a few times. The rearrangement links TRBV5-1 to TRBJ1-1; no firm D call. Germline V CDR1 and CDR2: SGHRS, YFSETQ. The germline V and J ends were trimmed by 2 bases and 5 bases, with 10 bases remaining between them. CDR3 length equals 13 residues. The CDR3 DNA is TGCGCCAGCAGCTTCGGGTCGGGAACTGAAGCTTTCTTT. Its translation: CASSFGSGTEAFF.

This clone was picked up a small number of times. The chain is built from TRBV11-2 and TRBJ1-1; TRBD1 agrees at 7 bases. The CDR3 is 14 amino acids. The J segment lost 4 bases and the V segment lost 5 bases, leaving 7 bases of the junction unmatched. Germline lookup yields CDR1 SGHAT and CDR2 FQNNGV. The chain's CDR3 is CASSRTGGSTEAFF. For the CDR3, the DNA is TGTGCCAGCAGCCGGACAGGAGGGTCCACTGAAGCTTTCTTT.

V is TRBV7-9 and J is TRBJ1-5; possible D gene TRBD1, 6 bases. CDR1 and CDR2 (germline): SEHNR, FQNEAQ (reference sequence). V lost 5 bases to trimming and J lost 1 base, with 9 bases between them. The CDR3 totals 14 residues. The DNA for the CDR3 is TGTGCCAGCAGCCAAGGGGGAAGCAATCAGCCCCAGCATTTT. The encoded protein is CASSQGGSNQPQHF.